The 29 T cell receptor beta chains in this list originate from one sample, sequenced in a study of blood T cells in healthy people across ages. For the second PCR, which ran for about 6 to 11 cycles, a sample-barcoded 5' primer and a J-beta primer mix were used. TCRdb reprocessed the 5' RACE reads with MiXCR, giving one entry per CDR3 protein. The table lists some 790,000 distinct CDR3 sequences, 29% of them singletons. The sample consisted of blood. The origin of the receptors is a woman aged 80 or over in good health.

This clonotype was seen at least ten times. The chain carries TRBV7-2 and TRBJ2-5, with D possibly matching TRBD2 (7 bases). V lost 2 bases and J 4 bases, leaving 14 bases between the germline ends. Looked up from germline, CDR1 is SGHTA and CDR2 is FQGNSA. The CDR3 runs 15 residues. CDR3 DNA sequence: TGTGCCAGCAGCTTAAAAACAGGGAGGGGAGAGACCCAGTACTTC. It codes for CASSLKTGRGETQYF.

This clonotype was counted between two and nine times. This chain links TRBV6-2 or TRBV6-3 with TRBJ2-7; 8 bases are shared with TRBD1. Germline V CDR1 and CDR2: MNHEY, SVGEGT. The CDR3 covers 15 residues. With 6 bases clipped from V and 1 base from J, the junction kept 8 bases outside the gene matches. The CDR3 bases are TGTGCCAGCAGCCCCGACAGGGGTTTTTCCTACGAGCAGTACTTC. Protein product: CASSPDRGFSYEQYF.

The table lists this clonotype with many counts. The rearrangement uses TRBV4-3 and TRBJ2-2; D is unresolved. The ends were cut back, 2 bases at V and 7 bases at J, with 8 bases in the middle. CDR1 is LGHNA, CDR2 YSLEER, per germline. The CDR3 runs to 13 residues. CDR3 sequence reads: CASSQMRGGELFF. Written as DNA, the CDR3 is TGCGCCAGCAGCCAAATGAGAGGCGGGGAGCTGTTTTTT.

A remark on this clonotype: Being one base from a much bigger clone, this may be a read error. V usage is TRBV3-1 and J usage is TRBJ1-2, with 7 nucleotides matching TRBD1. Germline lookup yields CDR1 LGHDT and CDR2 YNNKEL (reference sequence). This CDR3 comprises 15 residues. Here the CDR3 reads CASGQAGTVNYGYTF. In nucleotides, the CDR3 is TGTGCCAGCGGCCAAGCGGGGACAGTAAACTATGGCTACACCTTC.

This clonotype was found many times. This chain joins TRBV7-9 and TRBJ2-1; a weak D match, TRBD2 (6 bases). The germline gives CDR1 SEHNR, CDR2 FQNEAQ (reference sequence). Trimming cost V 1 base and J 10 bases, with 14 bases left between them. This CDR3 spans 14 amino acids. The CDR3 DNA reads TGTGCCAGCAGCTTAGAGATAAGGGGAGGAGAGCAGTTCTTC. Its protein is CASSLEIRGGEQFF.

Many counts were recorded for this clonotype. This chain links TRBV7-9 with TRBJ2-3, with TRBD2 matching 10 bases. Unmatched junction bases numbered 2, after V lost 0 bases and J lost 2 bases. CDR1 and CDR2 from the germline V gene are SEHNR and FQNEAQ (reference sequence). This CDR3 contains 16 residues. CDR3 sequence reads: CASSLALAGDTDTQYF. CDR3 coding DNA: TGTGCCAGCAGCTTAGCGCTAGCGGGGGACACAGATACGCAGTATTTT.

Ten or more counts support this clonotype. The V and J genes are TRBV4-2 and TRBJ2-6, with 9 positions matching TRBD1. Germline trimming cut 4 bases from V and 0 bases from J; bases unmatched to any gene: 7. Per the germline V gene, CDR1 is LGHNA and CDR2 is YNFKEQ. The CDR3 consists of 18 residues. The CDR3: CASSLGGTGHSGANVLTF. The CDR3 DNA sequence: TGTGCCAGCAGCCTTGGGGGGACAGGGCACTCTGGGGCCAACGTCCTGACTTTC.

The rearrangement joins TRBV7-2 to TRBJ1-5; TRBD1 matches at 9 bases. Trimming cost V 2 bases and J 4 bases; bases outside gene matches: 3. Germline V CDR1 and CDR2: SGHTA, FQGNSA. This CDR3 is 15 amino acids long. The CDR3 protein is CASSLQGQGNQPQHF. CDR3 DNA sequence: TGTGCCAGCAGCTTACAAGGACAGGGGAATCAGCCCCAGCATTTT.

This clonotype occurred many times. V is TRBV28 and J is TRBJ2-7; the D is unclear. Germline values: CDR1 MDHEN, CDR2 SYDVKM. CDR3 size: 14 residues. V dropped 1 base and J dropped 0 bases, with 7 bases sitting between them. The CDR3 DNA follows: TGTGCCAGCAGTTTATTAGGGCCCTCCTACGAGCAGTACTTC. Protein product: CASSLLGPSYEQYF.

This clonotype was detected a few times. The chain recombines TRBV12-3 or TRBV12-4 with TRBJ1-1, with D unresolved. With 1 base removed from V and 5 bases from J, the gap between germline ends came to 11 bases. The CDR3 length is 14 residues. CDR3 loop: CASSLEGVFTEAFF. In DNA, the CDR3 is TGTGCCAGCAGTTTAGAAGGTGTTTTTACTGAAGCTTTCTTT.

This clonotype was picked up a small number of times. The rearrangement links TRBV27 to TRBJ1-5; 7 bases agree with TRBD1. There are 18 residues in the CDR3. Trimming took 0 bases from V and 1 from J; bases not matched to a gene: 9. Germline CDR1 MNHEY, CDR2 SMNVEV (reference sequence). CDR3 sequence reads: CASSLSWGGGGSNQPQHF. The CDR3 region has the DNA TGTGCCAGCAGTTTATCGTGGGGAGGGGGCGGAAGCAATCAGCCCCAGCATTTT.

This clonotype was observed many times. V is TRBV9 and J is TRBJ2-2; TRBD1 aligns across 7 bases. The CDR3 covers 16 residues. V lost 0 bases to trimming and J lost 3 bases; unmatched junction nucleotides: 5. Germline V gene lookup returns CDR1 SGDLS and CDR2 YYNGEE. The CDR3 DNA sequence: TGTGCCAGCAGCGTAGAAGGGGGCTCCTACACCGGGGAGCTGTTTTTT. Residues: CASSVEGGSYTGELFF. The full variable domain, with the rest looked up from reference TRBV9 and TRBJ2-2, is DSGVTQTPKHLITATGQRVTLRCSPRSGDLSVYWYQQSLDQGLQFLIQYYNGEERAKGNILERFSAQQFPDLHSELNLSSLELGDSALYFCASSVEGGSYTGELFFGEGSRLTVL.

CDR3 nucleotide sequence: TGTGCCTGGAATGGGCAGGGGGTTAATCAGCCCCAGCATTTT. Its translation is CAWNGQGVNQPQHF. The chain combines TRBV30 with TRBJ1-5; TRBD1 matches 7 bases. CDR1 is GTSNPN and CDR2 is SVGIG in the germline V gene (reference sequence). V shed 4 bases and J 4 bases; nucleotides not matched to a gene: 7. The CDR3 has 14 residues.

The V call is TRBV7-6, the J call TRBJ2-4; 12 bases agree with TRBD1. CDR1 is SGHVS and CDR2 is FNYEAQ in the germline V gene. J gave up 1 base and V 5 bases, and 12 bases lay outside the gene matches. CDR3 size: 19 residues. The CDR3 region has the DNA TGTGCCAGCAGCCAAGAAGGGACAGGGGGCGTTCGGGCCAAAAACATTCAGTACTTC. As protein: CASSQEGTGGVRAKNIQYF.

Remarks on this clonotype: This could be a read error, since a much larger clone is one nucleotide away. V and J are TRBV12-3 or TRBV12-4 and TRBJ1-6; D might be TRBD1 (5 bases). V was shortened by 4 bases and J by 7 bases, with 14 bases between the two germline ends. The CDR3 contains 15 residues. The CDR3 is CASSWRGGGNSPLHF. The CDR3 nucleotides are TGTGCCAGCAGTTGGAGGGGAGGAGGGAATTCACCCCTCCACTTT.

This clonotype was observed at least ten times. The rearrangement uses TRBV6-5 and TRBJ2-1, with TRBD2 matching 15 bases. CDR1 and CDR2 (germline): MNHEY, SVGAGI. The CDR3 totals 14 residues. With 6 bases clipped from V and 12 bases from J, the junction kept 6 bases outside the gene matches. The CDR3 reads CASRPGLAGGLQFF. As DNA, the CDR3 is TGTGCCAGCAGGCCGGGACTAGCGGGGGGACTGCAGTTCTTC.

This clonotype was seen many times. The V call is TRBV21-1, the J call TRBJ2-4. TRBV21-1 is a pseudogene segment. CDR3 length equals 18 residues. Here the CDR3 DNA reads TGTGCCAGCAGCTGCGCTTCAGAATGGGAAAAAGCCAAAAACATTCAGTACTTC. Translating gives CASSCASEWEKAKNIQYF.

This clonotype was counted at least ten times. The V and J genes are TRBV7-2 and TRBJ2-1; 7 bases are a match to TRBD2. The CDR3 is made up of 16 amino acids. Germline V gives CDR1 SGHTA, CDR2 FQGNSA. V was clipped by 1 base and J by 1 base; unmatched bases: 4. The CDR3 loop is CASSLEAAGSYNEQFF. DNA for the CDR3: TGTGCCAGCAGCTTAGAAGCAGCGGGGTCCTACAATGAGCAGTTCTTC.

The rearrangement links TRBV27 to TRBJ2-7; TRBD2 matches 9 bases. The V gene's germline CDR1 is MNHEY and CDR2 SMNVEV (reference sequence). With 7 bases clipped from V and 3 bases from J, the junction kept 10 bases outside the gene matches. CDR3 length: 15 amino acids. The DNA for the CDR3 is TGTGCCAGCAACCTAGCGGGACCTAAGGGCTACGAGCAGTACTTC. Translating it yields CASNLAGPKGYEQYF.

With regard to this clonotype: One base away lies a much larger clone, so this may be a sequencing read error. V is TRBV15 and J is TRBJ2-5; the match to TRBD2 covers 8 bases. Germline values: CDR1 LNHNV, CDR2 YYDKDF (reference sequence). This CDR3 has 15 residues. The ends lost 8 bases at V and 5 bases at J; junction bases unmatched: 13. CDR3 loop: CATGKERGIRETQYF. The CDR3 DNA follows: TGTGCCACCGGCAAAGAGCGGGGGATTCGGGAGACCCAGTACTTC.

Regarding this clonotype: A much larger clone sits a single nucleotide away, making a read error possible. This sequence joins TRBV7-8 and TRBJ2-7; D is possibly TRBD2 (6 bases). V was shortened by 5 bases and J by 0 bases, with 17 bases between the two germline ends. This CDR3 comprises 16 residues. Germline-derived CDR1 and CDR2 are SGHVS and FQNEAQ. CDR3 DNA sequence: TGTGCCAGCAGCAGGAGGGACTGGACCGTCTCCTACGAGCAGTACTTC. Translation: CASSRRDWTVSYEQYF.

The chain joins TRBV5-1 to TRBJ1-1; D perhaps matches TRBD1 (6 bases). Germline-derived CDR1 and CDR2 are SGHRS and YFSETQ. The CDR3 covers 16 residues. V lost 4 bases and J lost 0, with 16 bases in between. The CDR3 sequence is CASSPTGLALNTEAFF. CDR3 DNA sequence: TGCGCCAGCAGCCCCACAGGGTTGGCTTTGAACACTGAAGCTTTCTTT.

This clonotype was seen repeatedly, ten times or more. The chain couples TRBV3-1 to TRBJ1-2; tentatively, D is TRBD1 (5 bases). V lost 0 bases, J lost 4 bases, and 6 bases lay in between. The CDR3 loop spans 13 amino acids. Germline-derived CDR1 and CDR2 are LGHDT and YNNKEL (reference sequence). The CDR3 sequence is CASSQEGVYGYTF. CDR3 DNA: TGTGCCAGCAGCCAAGAAGGGGTCTATGGCTACACCTTC.

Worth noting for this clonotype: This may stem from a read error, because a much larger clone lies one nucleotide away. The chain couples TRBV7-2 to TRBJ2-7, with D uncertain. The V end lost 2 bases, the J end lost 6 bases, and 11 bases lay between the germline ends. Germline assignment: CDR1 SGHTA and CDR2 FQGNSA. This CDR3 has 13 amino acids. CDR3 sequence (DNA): TGTGCCAGCAGCTTACTACGGAGAGGCGAGCAGTACTTC. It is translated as CASSLLRRGEQYF.

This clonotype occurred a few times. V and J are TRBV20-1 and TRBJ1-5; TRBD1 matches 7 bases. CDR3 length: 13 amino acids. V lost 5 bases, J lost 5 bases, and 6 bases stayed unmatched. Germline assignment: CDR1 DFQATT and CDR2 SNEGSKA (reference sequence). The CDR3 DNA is TGCAGTGCTTATGGACAGGTCGATCAGCCCCAGCATTTT. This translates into CSAYGQVDQPQHF.

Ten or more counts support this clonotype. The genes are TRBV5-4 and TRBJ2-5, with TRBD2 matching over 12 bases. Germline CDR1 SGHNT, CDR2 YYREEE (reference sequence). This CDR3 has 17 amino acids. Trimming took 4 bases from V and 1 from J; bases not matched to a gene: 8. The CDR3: CASSPLTSGGFQETQYF. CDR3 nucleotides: TGTGCCAGCAGCCCATTGACTAGCGGGGGTTTCCAAGAGACCCAGTACTTC.

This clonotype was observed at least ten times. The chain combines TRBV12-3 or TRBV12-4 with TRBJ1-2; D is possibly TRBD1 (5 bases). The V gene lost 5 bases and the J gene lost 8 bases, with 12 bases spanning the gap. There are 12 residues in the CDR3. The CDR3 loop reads CASSGRAQGYTF. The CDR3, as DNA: TGTGCCAGCAGTGGCAGGGCGCAAGGCTACACCTTC.

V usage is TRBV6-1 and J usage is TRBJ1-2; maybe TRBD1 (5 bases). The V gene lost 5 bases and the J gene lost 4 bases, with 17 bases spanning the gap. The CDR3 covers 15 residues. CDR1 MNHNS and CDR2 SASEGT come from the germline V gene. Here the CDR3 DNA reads TGTGCCAGCAGTCCCCGGGGGGGAGCGGTCTATGGCTACACCTTC. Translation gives CASSPRGGAVYGYTF.

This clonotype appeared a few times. CDR3 amino acids: CASSPERTEYTEAFF. The CDR3 nucleotides read TGCGCCAGCAGCCCTGAACGGACAGAGTACACTGAAGCTTTCTTT. The V gene is TRBV5-1, the J gene TRBJ1-1; D is possibly TRBD1 (6 bases). The V end lost 4 bases, the J end lost 3 bases, and 16 bases lay between the germline ends. Germline CDR1 is SGHRS and CDR2 is YFSETQ. CDR3 length equals 15 residues.